This TCR beta chain was identified in a study of cytomegalovirus exposure and HLA in healthy donors. Across the whole study: The study placed around 85% of its 398 genotyped donors in the Caucasian-associated ancestry cluster. Study outcomes and limitations: Within the data, a cluster of highly shared sequence variants was likely a sequencing artifact.

The study ran its PCR with 60 Vbeta and 13 Jbeta primers. The table came from immunoSEQ multiplex PCR; TCRdb's copy has only in-frame clones and leaves some out. The sample has roughly 230,000 clones, about 85% seen once. Turning to this clone: As yet, its antigen is unknown.

Germline assignment: CDR1 MNHEY and CDR2 SMNVEV (reference sequence). J gave up 4 bases and V 8 bases, and 6 bases lay outside the gene matches. This CDR3 contains 15 residues. Source material: PBMCs. The rearrangement uses TRBV27 and TRBJ2-1, with 12 bases identical to TRBD2. The sequence was obtained from a girl under 10 years old in good health and CMV-seronegative. Here the CDR3 reads CASRSSGRGYNEQFF. CDR3 bases: TGTGCCAGCCGCTCTAGCGGGAGGGGATACAATGAGCAGTTCTTC.